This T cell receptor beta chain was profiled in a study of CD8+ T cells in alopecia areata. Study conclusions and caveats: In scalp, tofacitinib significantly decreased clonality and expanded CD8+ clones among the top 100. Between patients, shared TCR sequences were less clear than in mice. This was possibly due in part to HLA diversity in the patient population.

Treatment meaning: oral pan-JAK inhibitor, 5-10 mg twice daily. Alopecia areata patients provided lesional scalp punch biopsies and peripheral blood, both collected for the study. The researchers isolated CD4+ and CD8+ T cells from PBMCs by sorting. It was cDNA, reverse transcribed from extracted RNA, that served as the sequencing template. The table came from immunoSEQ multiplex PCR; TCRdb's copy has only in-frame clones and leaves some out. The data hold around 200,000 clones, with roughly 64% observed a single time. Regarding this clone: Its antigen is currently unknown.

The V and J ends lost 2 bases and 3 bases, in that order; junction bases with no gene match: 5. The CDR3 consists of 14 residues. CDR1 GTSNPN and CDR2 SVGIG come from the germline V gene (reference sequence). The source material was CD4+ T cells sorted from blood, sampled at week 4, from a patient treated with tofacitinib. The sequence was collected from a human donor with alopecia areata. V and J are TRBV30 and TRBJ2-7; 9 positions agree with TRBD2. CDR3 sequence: CAWSSFSGGYEQYF. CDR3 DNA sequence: TGTGCCTGGAGTTCCTTTAGCGGGGGCTACGAGCAGTACTTC.